This T cell receptor beta chain emerged from a study of human T cells and chemical hapten exposure. Study overall: For the roughly 26-week duration of the study, patients were given weekly doses of diphenylcyclopropenone on the scalp.

Under the authors' procedure: Samples contained a median of 95,638 TCRs, with a range of roughly 23,224 to 700,000. Using its own MiXCR run on the RACE reads, TCRdb lists one record per CDR3 protein. The V and J calls and clone size are TCRdb's, not the authors'. The repertoire holds some 80,000 distinct CDR3 sequences, with roughly 10% as singletons. This clonotype showed up many times. The antigen is undetermined. V was clipped by 5 bases and J by 9 bases, with 23 bases between them. The germline V gene encodes CDR1 SGHTA and CDR2 FQGNSA. This CDR3 has 16 amino acids. Study-level points and caveats: There were significantly more large CDR3 similarity clusters among expanded TCRs than among controls.

Sample time point: patch test 1, 2 weeks after DPC sensitization. Treatment denoted: therapeutic diphenylcyclopropenone sensitization with weekly scalp DPC. Blood draws came first, before each patch test. Sequenced material: whole blood, taken in connection with sensitization to the hapten diphenylcyclopropenone (DPC). This chain uses TRBV7-2 with TRBJ2-1; either TRBD1 or TRBD2 may supply D (5 bases each). This sequence originates from a woman in her forties or fifties with alopecia areata. Some clones in this sample may be carry-over from other donors' samples. CDR3 nucleotide sequence: TGTGCCAGCAGCCCAAACGGGCGGGCTAGGGGCGGTGAGCAGTTCTTC. It codes for CASSPNGRARGGEQFF.